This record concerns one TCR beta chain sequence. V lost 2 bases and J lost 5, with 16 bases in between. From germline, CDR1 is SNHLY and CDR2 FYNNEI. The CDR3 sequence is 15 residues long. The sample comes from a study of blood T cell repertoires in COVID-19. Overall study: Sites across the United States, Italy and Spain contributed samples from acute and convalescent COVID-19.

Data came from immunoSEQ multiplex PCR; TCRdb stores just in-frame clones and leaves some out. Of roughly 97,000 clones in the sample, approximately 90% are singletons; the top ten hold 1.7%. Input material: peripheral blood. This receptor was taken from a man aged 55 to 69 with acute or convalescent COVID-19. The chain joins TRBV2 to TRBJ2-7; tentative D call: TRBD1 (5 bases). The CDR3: CASSERDSLIHEQYF. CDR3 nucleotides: TGTGCCAGCAGTGAACGCGACAGCCTGATCCACGAGCAGTACTTC.